What follows are 2 T cell receptor beta chains derived from one specimen sequenced in a study of blood T cells in healthy people across ages. Primed by a sample-barcoded 5' primer and a J-beta primer mix, a second PCR proceeded for 7 to 11 cycles. In TCRdb, the 5' RACE reads were re-called with MiXCR into one record per CDR3 protein. The sample lists more than 900,000 distinct CDR3 sequences; approximately 32% were seen once. This sample also belongs to another study, concerning T cells of mothers and their children.

Material: blood. Source of these receptors: a woman aged 40 to 50 in good health.

The chain carries TRBV5-6 and TRBJ1-2, with 8 bases aligning to TRBD1. The V and J ends lost 3 bases and 4 bases, in that order; junction bases with no gene match: 8. This CDR3 is built from 15 residues. CDR1 is SGHDT and CDR2 is YYEEEE in the germline V gene. Here the CDR3 DNA reads TGTGCCAGCAGCTCACGGACAGGGAAGTCCTATGGCTACACCTTC. Translating it yields CASSSRTGKSYGYTF.

The chain links TRBV3-1 to TRBJ2-1; 14 bases agree with TRBD2. Germline V CDR1 and CDR2: LGHDT, YNNKEL (reference sequence). The V gene end was trimmed by 5 bases and the J gene end by 12 bases; junction bases not matched to a gene: 6. The CDR3 runs 14 residues. CDR3 region: CASSTRTSGGRQFF. For the CDR3, the DNA is TGTGCCAGCAGCACCCGGACTAGCGGGGGGAGGCAGTTCTTC.